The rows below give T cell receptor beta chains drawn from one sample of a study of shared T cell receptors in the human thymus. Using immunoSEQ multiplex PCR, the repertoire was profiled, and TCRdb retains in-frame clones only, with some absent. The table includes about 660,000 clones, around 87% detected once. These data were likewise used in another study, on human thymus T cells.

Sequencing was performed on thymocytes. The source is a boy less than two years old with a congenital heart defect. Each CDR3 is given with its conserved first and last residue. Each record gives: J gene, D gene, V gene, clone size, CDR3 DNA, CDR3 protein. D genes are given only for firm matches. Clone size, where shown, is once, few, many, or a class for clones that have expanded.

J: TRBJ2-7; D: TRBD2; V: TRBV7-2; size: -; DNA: TGTGCCAGCAGCTTTCCAGCGGGAGACACCTACGAGCAGTACTTC; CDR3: CASSFPAGDTYEQYF
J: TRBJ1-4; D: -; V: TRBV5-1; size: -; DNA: TGCGCCAGCAGCTTAGGCAGACAATTCATAGATGAAAAACTGTTTTTT; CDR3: CASSLGRQFIDEKLFF
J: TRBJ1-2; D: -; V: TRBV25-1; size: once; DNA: TGTGCCAGCAGTGGACCCCTGGGGCCCCCCGGCAATGGCTACACCTTC; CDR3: CASSGPLGPPGNGYTF
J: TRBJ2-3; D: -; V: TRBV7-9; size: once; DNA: TGTGCCAGCAGCTGTTCGCGACTGAGGGCAGATACGCAGTATTTT; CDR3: CASSCSRLRADTQYF
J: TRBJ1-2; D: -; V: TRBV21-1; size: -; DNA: TGTGCCAGCAGCGCCGGAAAGCGATCCGGGACAGGGCGTGGGTACACCTTC; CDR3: CASSAGKRSGTGRGYTF
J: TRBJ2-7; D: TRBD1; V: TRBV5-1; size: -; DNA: TGCGCCAGCAGCTTGTTACAGGGGGAGTACTACGAGCAGTACTTC; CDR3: CASSLLQGEYYEQYF
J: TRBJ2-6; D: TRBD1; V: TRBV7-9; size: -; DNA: TGTGCCAGCAGCCTGGAGAGGGGGCTTAAGGTTGGGGCCAACGTCCTGACTTTC; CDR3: CASSLERGLKVGANVLTF
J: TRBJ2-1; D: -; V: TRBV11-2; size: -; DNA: TGTGCCAGCAGCCCCGTCCCAGACAATGAGCAGTTCTTC; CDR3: CASSPVPDNEQFF
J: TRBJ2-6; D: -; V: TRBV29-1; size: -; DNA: TGCAGCATTATGTCGGGGTTTGACTCTGGGGCCAACGTCCTGACTTTC; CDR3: CSIMSGFDSGANVLTF
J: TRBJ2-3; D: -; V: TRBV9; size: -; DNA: TGTGCCAGCAGCCCAGGGGTCCTAAGCACAGATACGCAGTATTTT; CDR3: CASSPGVLSTDTQYF
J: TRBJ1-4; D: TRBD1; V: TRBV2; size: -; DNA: TGTGCCATTCTGACAGGGCTGAATGAAAAACTGTTTTTT; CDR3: CAILTGLNEKLFF
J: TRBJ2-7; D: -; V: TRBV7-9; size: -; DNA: TGTGCCAGCAGCTGGGGAGATTCCTACGAGCAGTACTTC; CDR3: CASSWGDSYEQYF
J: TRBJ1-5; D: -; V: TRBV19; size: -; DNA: TGTGCCAGTACCGGGGATTCAAGGAATCAGCCCCAGCATTTT; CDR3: CASTGDSRNQPQHF
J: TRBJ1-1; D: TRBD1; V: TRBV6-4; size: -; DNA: TGTGCCAGCAGGCAAGGGACAGGGAGGGAGAACACTGAAGCTTTCTTT; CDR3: CASRQGTGRENTEAFF
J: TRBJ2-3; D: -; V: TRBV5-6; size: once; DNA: TGTGCCAGCAGCTTAAGTCTAGAGGTCTGGGATACGCAGTATTTT; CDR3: CASSLSLEVWDTQYF
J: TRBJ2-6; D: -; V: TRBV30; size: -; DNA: TGTGCCTGGAGGCCCAGGGGGGCCGCTGGGGCCAACGTCCTGACTTTC; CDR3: CAWRPRGAAGANVLTF
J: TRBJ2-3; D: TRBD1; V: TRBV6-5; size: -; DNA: TGTGCCAGCAGTTACCCTGGACAGGGCGCAGATACGCAGTATTTT; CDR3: CASSYPGQGADTQYF
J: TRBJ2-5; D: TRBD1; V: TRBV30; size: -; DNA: TGTGCCTGGAGAGGGGGCATTAAAGAGACCCAGTACTTC; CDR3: CAWRGGIKETQYF
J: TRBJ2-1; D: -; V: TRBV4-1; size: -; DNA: TGCGCCAGCAGTGGTCGGGATGAGCAGTTCTTC; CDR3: CASSGRDEQFF
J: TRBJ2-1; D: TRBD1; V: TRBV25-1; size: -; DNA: TGTGCCAGCAATTCTGGGACAGAAGCCTACAATGAGCAGTTCTTC; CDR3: CASNSGTEAYNEQFF
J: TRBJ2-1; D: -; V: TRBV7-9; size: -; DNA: TGTGCCAGCAGCCCCCTGGGGGGCTACAATGAGCAGTTCTTC; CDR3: CASSPLGGYNEQFF
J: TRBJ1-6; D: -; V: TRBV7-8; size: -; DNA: TGTGCCAGCAGCTTAGTACGTCAGGCCCCGAGCTCCTATAATTCACCCCTCCACTTT; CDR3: CASSLVRQAPSSYNSPLHF
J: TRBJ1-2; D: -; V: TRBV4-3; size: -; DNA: TGCGCCAGCAGCCAAGAGCGAGGGCGGCGTGGCTACACCTTC; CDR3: CASSQERGRRGYTF
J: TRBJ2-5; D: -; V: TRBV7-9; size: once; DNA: TGTGCCAGCAGCTTTACGGTGGAGAACTGGTACTTC; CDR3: CASSFTVENWYF
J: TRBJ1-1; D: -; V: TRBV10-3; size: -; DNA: TGTGCCATCAGTGAATATGCGAGGACTGAAGCTTTCTTT; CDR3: CAISEYARTEAFF
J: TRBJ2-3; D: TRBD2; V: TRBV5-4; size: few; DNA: TGTGCCAGCAGCCCAGCATGGCGGGGGGACACAGATACGCAGTATTTT; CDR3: CASSPAWRGDTDTQYF
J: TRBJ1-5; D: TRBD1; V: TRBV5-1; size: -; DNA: TGCGCCAGCAGCTTGGGGACAGGGGCGGGTAATCAGCCCCAGCATTTT; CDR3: CASSLGTGAGNQPQHF
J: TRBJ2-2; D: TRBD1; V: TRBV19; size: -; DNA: TGTGCCAGTAGTATAGAGGTGGCAACCAGGGGGACCGGGGAGCTGTTTTTT; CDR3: CASSIEVATRGTGELFF
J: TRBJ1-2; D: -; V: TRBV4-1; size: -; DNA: TGCGCCAGCAGCCAAGGGGGGGGTTTCGATGGCTACACCTTC; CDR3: CASSQGGGFDGYTF
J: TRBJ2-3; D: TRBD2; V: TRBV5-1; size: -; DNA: TGCGCCAGCAGCTTGGTTTTTAGCGGGAGCACAGATACGCAGTATTTT; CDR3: CASSLVFSGSTDTQYF
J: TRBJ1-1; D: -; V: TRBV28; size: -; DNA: TGTGCCAGCAGTTTAGAAGACGGGACTGAAGCTTTCTTT; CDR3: CASSLEDGTEAFF
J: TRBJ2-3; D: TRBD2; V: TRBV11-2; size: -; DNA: TGTGCCAGCAGCTTAGGGACTAGCGGGAGGGCCGCGGATACGCAGTATTTT; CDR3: CASSLGTSGRAADTQYF
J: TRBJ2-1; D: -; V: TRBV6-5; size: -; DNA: TGTGCCAGCAGTTACTCGAAGGCTAGCTATGAGTATGAGCAGTTCTTC; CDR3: CASSYSKASYEYEQFF
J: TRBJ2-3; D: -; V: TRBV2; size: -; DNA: TGTGCCAGCAGTTACCCCAGAGACATCGATAGCACAGATACGCAGTATTTT; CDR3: CASSYPRDIDSTDTQYF
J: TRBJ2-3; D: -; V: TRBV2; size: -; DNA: TGTGCCAGCATGGAGACAGGTGCGCCCCAGTATTTT; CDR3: CASMETGAPQYF
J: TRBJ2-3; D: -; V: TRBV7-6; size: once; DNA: TGTGCCAGCAGCTTAGATACATGGGATACGCAGTATTTT; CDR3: CASSLDTWDTQYF
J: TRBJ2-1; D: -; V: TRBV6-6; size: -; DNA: TGTGCCAGCAGTTACTCATGGACATTCTACAATGAGCAGTTCTTC; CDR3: CASSYSWTFYNEQFF
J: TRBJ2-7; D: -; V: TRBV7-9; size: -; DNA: TGTGCCAGCAGCTTAGGGGGGGACTTGAACGAGCAGTACTTC; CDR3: CASSLGGDLNEQYF
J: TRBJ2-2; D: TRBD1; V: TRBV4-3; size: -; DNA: TGCGCCAGCAGCGCAACCCAGACAGGGACCACCGGGGAGCTGTTTTTT; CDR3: CASSATQTGTTGELFF
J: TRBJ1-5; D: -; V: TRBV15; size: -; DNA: TGTGCCACCAGCAGAGATCTTTGGGGGCCCGCTCAGAGTAATCAGCCCCAGCATTTT; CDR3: CATSRDLWGPAQSNQPQHF
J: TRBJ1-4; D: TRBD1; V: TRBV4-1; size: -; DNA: TGCGCCAGCAGCCAGAAGACAGGGGGCCTATTTCCGTTACGAGAAAAACTGTTTTTT; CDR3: CASSQKTGGLFPLREKLFF
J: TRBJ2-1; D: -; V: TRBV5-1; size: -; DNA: TGCGCCAGCAGCTTCACTGGCGGGTACTACAATGAGCAGTTCTTC; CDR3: CASSFTGGYYNEQFF
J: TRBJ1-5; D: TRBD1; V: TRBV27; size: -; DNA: TGTGCCAGCAGAGACAGGGTGGGCAATCAGCCCCAGCATTTT; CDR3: CASRDRVGNQPQHF
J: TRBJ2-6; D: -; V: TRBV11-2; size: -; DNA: TGTGCCAGCAGCTTCGAGGGCCCTGGGGCCAACGTCCTGACTTTC; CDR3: CASSFEGPGANVLTF
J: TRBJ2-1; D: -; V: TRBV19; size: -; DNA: TGTGCCAGTAGTCCAGAAGGGGGTCATACCTACAATGAGCAGTTCTTC; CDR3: CASSPEGGHTYNEQFF
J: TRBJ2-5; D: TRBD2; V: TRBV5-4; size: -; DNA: TGTGCCAGCAGCTGGGGGACTAGCGACCAAGAGACCCAGTACTTC; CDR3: CASSWGTSDQETQYF